These 16 T cell receptor beta chains were all obtained from the same sample, sequenced in a study of cytomegalovirus exposure and HLA in healthy donors. The PCR employed 60 Vbeta primers together with 13 Jbeta primers. TCRdb's copy holds only in-frame clones and misses some; the assay was immunoSEQ multiplex PCR. The sample lists 83,000 or so clones; roughly 81% were seen once. The sample was PBMCs. The origin of the receptors is a woman younger than 45 in good health and CMV-seronegative.

The rearrangement joins TRBV19 to TRBJ2-1, with 12 bases matching TRBD2. Trimming cost V 3 bases and J 4 bases; bases outside gene matches: 4. Per germline, CDR1 LNHDA and CDR2 SQIVND (reference sequence). The CDR3 is 16 amino acids. In DNA form, the CDR3 reads TGTGCCAGTAGTATTTCGCTAGCGGGAGGGTACAATGAGCAGTTCTTC. Its translation: CASSISLAGGYNEQFF.

V gene TRBV10-3 combines with J gene TRBJ2-3; D remains unclear. Trimming stripped 3 bases from V and 14 bases from J, with 12 bases between. The CDR3 contains 11 residues. Germline lookup yields CDR1 ENHRY and CDR2 SYGVKD. The chain's CDR3 is CAISESVSWYF. In nucleotides, the CDR3 is TGTGCCATCAGTGAAAGCGTTTCCTGGTATTTT.

The chain recombines TRBV2 with TRBJ1-1; D gene unclear. With 2 bases removed from V and 4 bases from J, the gap between germline ends came to 14 bases. CDR1 and CDR2 (germline): SNHLY, FYNNEI. This CDR3 comprises 15 residues. The CDR3 sequence is CASSERVAGRTEAFF. Written as DNA, the CDR3 is TGTGCCAGCAGTGAACGGGTGGCCGGCCGCACTGAAGCTTTCTTT.

V usage is TRBV6-6 and J usage is TRBJ1-1; a possible D gene is TRBD1 (5 bases). The CDR3 runs 15 residues. Trimming took 6 bases from V and 3 from J, leaving 17 bases between them. The germline gives CDR1 MNHNY, CDR2 SVGAGI (reference sequence). The CDR3, as DNA: TGTGCCAGCAGCGCTACGTCTGGGGGGGACACTGAAGCTTTCTTT. It encodes CASSATSGGDTEAFF.

The genes are TRBV21-1 and TRBJ2-3; the D segment call TRBD1 is taken from the table without a DNA check. TRBV21-1 is a listed pseudogene. The length of the CDR3 is 19 residues. The CDR3 spells CASSKGRGTEPFSTDTQYF. The CDR3 DNA reads as TGTGCCAGCAGCAAAGGGAGGGGGACAGAGCCTTTTAGCACAGATACGCAGTATTTT.

The V gene is TRBV5-5, the J gene TRBJ2-2; TRBD2 aligns across 8 bases. There are 13 residues in the CDR3. Germline CDR1 and CDR2: SGHKS and YYEKEE (reference sequence). V lost 3 bases to trimming and J lost 7 bases; unmatched junction nucleotides: 2. DNA of the CDR3: TGTGCCAGCAGCTACGCGGGGGGCGGGGAGCTGTTTTTT. Translated: CASSYAGGGELFF.

V gene TRBV5-1 combines with J gene TRBJ2-5, with 9 bases fitting TRBD1. J gave up 1 base and V 3 bases, and 1 base lay outside the gene matches. Germline V gene data show CDR1 as SGHRS and CDR2 as YFSETQ. This CDR3 spans 14 amino acids. Written as DNA, the CDR3 is TGCGCCAGCAGCTCACAGGGGGCCCAAGAGACCCAGTACTTC. Its protein is CASSSQGAQETQYF.

V is TRBV25-1 and J is TRBJ2-7, with D possibly matching TRBD2 (5 bases). The germline gives CDR1 MGHDK, CDR2 SYGVNS. The CDR3 totals 12 residues. The V gene lost 8 bases and the J gene lost 6 bases, with 14 bases spanning the gap. This CDR3 is CASAQLAGEQYF. The CDR3 region has the DNA TGTGCCAGCGCCCAGTTGGCGGGCGAGCAGTACTTC.

V usage is TRBV5-4 and J usage is TRBJ2-1, with TRBD2 matching 12 bases. There are 15 residues in the CDR3. Germline loops: CDR1 SGHNT, CDR2 YYREEE (reference sequence). The J segment lost 6 bases and the V segment lost 4 bases, leaving 5 bases of the junction unmatched. This CDR3 reads CASSPLAGGGNEQFF. In nucleotides, the CDR3 is TGTGCCAGCAGCCCTCTAGCGGGAGGGGGCAATGAGCAGTTCTTC.

A single count supports this clone. The J gene is TRBJ1-4, the V gene TRBV28, with 7 bases matching TRBD1. The V gene end was trimmed by 8 bases and the J gene end by 5 bases; junction bases not matched to a gene: 8. In germline, CDR1 is MDHEN, CDR2 SYDVKM. The CDR3 consists of 14 residues. The CDR3 nucleotides read TGTGCCAGCGGGGGGACAGACAACAATGAAAAACTGTTTTTT. This gives the protein CASGGTDNNEKLFF.

The chain couples TRBV6-5 to TRBJ2-3; TRBD2 is a possible D gene (6 bases). Trimming shortened V by 5 bases and J by 7 bases, and 16 bases separated the two germline ends. CDR3 length equals 14 residues. Germline V gene sequence: CDR1 MNHEY, CDR2 SVGAGI. The CDR3: CASSPSGGKNTQYF. The CDR3 DNA sequence: TGTGCCAGCAGTCCCTCTGGGGGGAAAAATACGCAGTATTTT.

This clone appeared a few times. The gene calls are TRBV28 and TRBJ2-5, with 11 bases that match TRBD1. This CDR3 contains 18 residues. Germline V lookup: CDR1 MDHEN, CDR2 SYDVKM. V gave up 5 bases and J gave up 5 bases; unmatched junction bases: 16. The CDR3 region is CASSPPGRRTGGRETQYF. In nucleotides, the CDR3 is TGTGCCAGCAGTCCCCCCGGACGAAGGACAGGGGGCCGGGAGACCCAGTACTTC.

The chain has TRBV11-2 and TRBJ2-2; 13 bases fit TRBD2. The CDR3 runs 17 residues. Germline V gene sequence: CDR1 SGHAT, CDR2 FQNNGV. V dropped 1 base and J dropped 8; count of bases not matched to a gene: 7. The CDR3 nucleotides are TGTGCCAGCAGCTTAGGAACTAGCGGGAGGGCCCCTGGGGAGCTGTTTTTT. Protein product: CASSLGTSGRAPGELFF.

Of note for this clone: The junction and the germline gene differ at one end; a read error may be behind it. This sequence joins TRBV27 and TRBJ2-1; TRBD2 is a possible D gene (6 bases). Germline-derived CDR1 and CDR2 are MNHEY and SMNVEV (reference sequence). The CDR3 is made up of 19 amino acids. This CDR3 reads CAGSFNTFTSPQIANEQFF. The CDR3 DNA reads TGTGCCGGCAGTTTCAATACGTTTACTAGCCCGCAAATAGCCAATGAGCAGTTCTTC.

The rearrangement joins TRBV10-1 to TRBJ1-6; the D is unclear. The V gene lost 1 base and the J gene lost 0 bases, with 10 bases spanning the gap. The CDR3 spans 17 residues. The germline V gene encodes CDR1 WNHNN and CDR2 SYGVQD (reference sequence). CDR3 DNA: TGCGCCAGCAGTGAGTTTTATGGCCACTCCTATAATTCACCCCTCCACTTT. This sequence encodes CASSEFYGHSYNSPLHF.

The chain's CDR3 is CASRSRVGAGGTIDTF. The CDR3 nucleotides are TGTGCCAGCAGGTCGAGGGTAGGGGCAGGGGGAACAATTGACACCTTC. The rearrangement uses TRBV2 and TRBJ1-2; the match to TRBD1 covers 7 bases. Germline CDR1 reads SNHLY; CDR2 reads FYNNEI. The CDR3 covers 16 residues. V dropped 6 bases and J dropped 12; count of bases not matched to a gene: 22. The whole variable domain, remainder taken from reference TRBV2 and TRBJ1-2, is EPEVTQTPSHQVTQMGQEVILRCVPISNHLYFYWYRQILGQKVEFLVSFYNNEISEKSEIFDDQFSVERPDGSNFTLKIRSTKLEDSAMYFCASRSRVGAGGTIDTFGSGTRLTVV.